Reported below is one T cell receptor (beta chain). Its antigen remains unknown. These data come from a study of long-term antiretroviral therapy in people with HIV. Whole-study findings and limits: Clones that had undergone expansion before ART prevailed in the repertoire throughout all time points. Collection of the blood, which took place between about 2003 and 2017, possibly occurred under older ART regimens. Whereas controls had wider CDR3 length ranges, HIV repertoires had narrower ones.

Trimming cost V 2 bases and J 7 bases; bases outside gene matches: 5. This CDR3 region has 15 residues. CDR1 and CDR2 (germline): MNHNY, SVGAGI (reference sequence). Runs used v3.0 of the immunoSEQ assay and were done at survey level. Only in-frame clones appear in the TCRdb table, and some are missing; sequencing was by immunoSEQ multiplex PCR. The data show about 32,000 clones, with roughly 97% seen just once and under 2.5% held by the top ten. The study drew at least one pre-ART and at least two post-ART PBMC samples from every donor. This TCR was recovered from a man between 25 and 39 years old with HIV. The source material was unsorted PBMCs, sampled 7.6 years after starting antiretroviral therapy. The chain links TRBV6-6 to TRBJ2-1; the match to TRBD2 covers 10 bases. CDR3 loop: CASSYSLAGVNEQFF. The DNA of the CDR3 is TGTGCCAGCAGTTACAGCCTAGCGGGGGTGAATGAGCAGTTCTTC.